This T cell receptor (beta chain) is drawn from a study of T cell changes during pregnancy in multiple sclerosis. Data came from immunoSEQ multiplex PCR; TCRdb stores just in-frame clones and leaves some out. The data hold tens of thousands of clones, with about 88% observed a single time. Per germline, CDR1 SGDLS and CDR2 YYNGEE. The CDR3 consists of 13 residues. V was cut by 0 bases and J by 5 bases, with 8 bases left in between. This chain connects TRBV9 to TRBJ1-2; TRBD1 is a possible D gene (5 bases). The sequence was obtained from a female donor in good health, enrolled as a control in a pregnancy study. The specimen was CD4+ T cells from peripheral blood mononuclear cells, collected in the second trimester of pregnancy. The CDR3 region is CASSVGQGYGYTF. CDR3 nucleotide sequence: TGTGCCAGCAGCGTAGGGCAGGGATATGGCTACACCTTC.